Detailed here is one T cell receptor (beta chain). This clonotype was observed a few times. Its antigen is currently not known. No base qualities exist here, and no much larger clone lies one base off it. V is clipped by 3 bases and J by 6 bases, and the sequence between their germline boundaries is 3 bases long. The germline V gene yields LGHNA for CDR1 and YSLEER for CDR2. Measured from the cysteine to the phenylalanine, the CDR3 is 12 residues long. Solely the CDR3 DNA is kept, with 36 bases framed from the first base. These data belong to a study of regulatory T cells in long-lasting Graves disease (dated by TCRdb to the early 2020s). In the study overall: Persistent Graves' disease meant more than 5 years of antithyroid drug treatment with TSH receptor autoantibodies that stayed positive. TCR sequencing covered 13 persistent and 20 newly diagnosed Graves' disease patients, 33 samples in total. The study was registered as a clinical trial and conducted in China. On average, persistent Graves' disease patients in the clinical cohort had been on antithyroid drugs for about 10 years. Patients with persistent Graves' disease were compared with patients with newly diagnosed Graves' disease using TCR sequencing and RNA sequencing of peripheral blood.

The time point label corresponds to: persistent/refractory GD, antithyroid drugs over 5 years with positive TRAb. For both TCR sequencing and RNA sequencing, RNA was extracted from PBMCs in TRIzol. The diagnosis of Graves' disease followed American Thyroid Association guidelines. Recruitment of patients was carried out at an endocrinology department in Xi'an, China. Each patient gave about 10 milliliters of peripheral blood, collected in an EDTA anticoagulant tube. Ficoll Paque Plus density gradient separation was used to isolate PBMCs, and no additional T cell sorting was done. An Agilent 2100 Bioanalyzer and agarose gel were used to check RNA quality, and a NanoDrop 2000 was used to measure RNA concentration. Receptors were amplified or captured by multiplex PCR. TCRdb shows the sequencer as Illumina HiSeq 4000. TCR beta libraries were built with iRepertoire HTBI primers and Arm-PCR amplification of CDR3 regions. PCR products were gel purified before sequencing. On the study's bioinformatics: Gene usage analysis of CDR3 amino acid clonotypes relied on the roughly 60 TRBV and 12 to 15 TRBJ segments identified across samples. COPE and FqMerger were used to merge filtered high-quality paired reads into contigs. BLAST was used to align contigs to IMGT TRBV, TRBD and TRBJ reference genes, with CDR3 defined following IMGT. Any clonotype with a frequency above 0.1% was classified as a highly expanded clone. Shannon entropy was used to measure repertoire diversity, and the Gini coefficient was used to measure V-J evenness. Public clonotypes were defined as clonotypes shared by more than one individual. In TCRdb, the public reads were trimmed at Q25 with fastp and aligned with MiXCR, with productive beta chains retained. Each entry is one CDR3 protein sequence, shown with its most common DNA and genes. Here the V and J calls rest on TCRdb's processing, not on the authors' analysis. The sample includes roughly 450,000 distinct CDR3 sequences, with about 20% observed a single time. In total, the top ten clones hold about an eighth of the sample.

Findings and caveats that apply to the study as a whole: Peripheral blood alone was examined, since thyroid tissue, which constituted the primary lesion, could not be accessed. The authors noted that the small sample size was a limitation that may lower accuracy. Sequencing and analysis were restricted to the TCR beta chain. Preferential use of TRBV28, TRBJ1-2 and TRBJ2-5 was observed in persistent disease, whereas TRBV20-1 and TRBJ2-1 were favored in newly diagnosed disease. More public clonotypes were shared among persistent patients (2,741) than among newly diagnosed patients (966). Compared with newly diagnosed patients, patients with persistent Graves' disease had lower TCR Shannon entropy and fewer highly expanded clones, which suggests clonal expansion.

This material consisted of peripheral blood mononuclear cells (PBMCs), taken when the disease was refractory, from a patient treated with antithyroid drugs. This chain is built from TRBV4-3 and TRBJ1-6; too little of a D gene remains to name it. The receptor's source is a female donor with Graves disease. The DNA sequence is as follows: TGCGCCAGCAGCCACCCTAATTCACCCCTCCACTTT. The translation is CASSHPNSPLHF.